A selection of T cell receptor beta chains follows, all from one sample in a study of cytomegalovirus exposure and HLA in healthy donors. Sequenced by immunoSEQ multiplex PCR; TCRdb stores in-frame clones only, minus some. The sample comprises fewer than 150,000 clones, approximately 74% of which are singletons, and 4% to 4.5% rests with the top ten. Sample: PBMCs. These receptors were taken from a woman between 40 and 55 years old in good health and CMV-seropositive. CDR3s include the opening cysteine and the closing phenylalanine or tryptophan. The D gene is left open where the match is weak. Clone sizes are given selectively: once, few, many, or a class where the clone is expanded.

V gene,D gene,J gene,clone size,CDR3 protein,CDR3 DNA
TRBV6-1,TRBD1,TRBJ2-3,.,CASRGTGGLDTQYF,TGTGCCAGCAGGGGGACAGGGGGTCTAGATACGCAGTATTTT
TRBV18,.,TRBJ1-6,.,CASSPNRASNSPLHF,TGTGCCAGCTCACCGAACAGGGCCTCTAATTCACCCCTCCACTTT
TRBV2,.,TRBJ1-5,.,CASSGGGGEPQHF,TGTGCCAGCAGTGGGGGCGGAGGGGAGCCCCAGCATTTT
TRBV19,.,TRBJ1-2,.,CASRTGSDGYTF,TGTGCCAGTCGAACAGGGTCGGATGGCTACACCTTC
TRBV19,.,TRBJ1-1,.,CASSMDRLNTEAFF,TGTGCCAGTAGTATGGACAGACTGAACACTGAAGCTTTCTTT
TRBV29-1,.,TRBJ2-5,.,CSVEGADQETQYF,TGCAGCGTTGAGGGGGCCGACCAAGAGACCCAGTACTTC
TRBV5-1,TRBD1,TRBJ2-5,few,CASSAAGTGEETQYF,TGCGCCAGCAGCGCTGCCGGGACAGGGGAAGAGACCCAGTACTTC
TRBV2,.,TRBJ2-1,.,CASSGTFYNEQFF,TGTGCCAGCAGTGGGACATTTTACAATGAGCAGTTCTTC
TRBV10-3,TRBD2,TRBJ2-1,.,CAISPGTSGKFDNEQFF,TGTGCCATCAGTCCCGGGACTAGCGGGAAGTTCGACAATGAGCAGTTCTTC
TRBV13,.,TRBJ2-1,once,CASSLGLKQNNEQFF,TGTGCCAGCAGCTTAGGCCTCAAACAGAACAATGAGCAGTTCTTC
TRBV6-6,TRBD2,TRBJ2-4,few,CASSSSGTSNIQYF,TGTGCCAGCAGTTCAAGCGGGACCTCAAACATTCAGTACTTC
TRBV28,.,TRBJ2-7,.,CASSGSVPYEQYF,TGTGCCAGCAGTGGTTCAGTTCCCTACGAGCAGTACTTC
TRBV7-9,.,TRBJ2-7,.,CSSSGKNRVSYEQYF,TGTTCCAGCAGCGGCAAGAACAGGGTTTCCTACGAGCAGTACTTC
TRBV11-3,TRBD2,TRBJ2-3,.,CASSPGLAGRTDTQYF,TGTGCCAGCAGCCCGGGACTAGCGGGAAGGACAGATACGCAGTATTTT
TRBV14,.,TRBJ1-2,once,CASSQGLHRRGYGYTF,TGTGCCAGCAGCCAAGGACTACACAGGCGGGGGTATGGCTACACCTTC
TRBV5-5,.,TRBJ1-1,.,CASSSKLGGTEAFF,TGTGCCAGCAGCTCCAAGCTGGGGGGCACTGAAGCTTTCTTT
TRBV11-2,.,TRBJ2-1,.,CASSPGGDRHYYEQFF,TGTGCCAGCAGTCCCGGAGGGGACAGACATTACTATGAGCAGTTCTTC
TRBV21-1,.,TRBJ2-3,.,CASSNPLAGGTDTQYF,TGTGCCAGCAGCAATCCTCTAGCGGGAGGCACAGATACGCAGTATTTT
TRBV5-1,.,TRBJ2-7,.,CASGSNYGDIGYEQYF,TGCGCCAGCGGATCCAACTACGGGGACATAGGCTACGAGCAGTACTTC
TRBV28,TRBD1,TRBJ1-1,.,CASGPAGDRDRTEAFF,TGTGCCAGCGGCCCGGCCGGGGACAGGGATCGCACTGAAGCTTTCTTT
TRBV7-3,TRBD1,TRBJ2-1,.,CASSLGTGPNEQFF,TGTGCCAGCAGCTTGGGGACAGGACCCAATGAGCAGTTCTTC
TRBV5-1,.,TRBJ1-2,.,CASSLEAGRGTNYGYTF,TGCGCCAGCAGCTTGGAGGCAGGCAGGGGTACTAACTATGGCTACACCTTC
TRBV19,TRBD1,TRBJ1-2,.,CASSPQGTSYGYTF,TGTGCCAGTAGCCCACAGGGGACCTCCTATGGCTACACCTTC
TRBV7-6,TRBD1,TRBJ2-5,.,CASSWKGQGQETQYF,TGTGCCAGCAGCTGGAAGGGACAGGGTCAAGAGACCCAGTACTTC
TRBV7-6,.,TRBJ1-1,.,CASSSLQTGTEAFF,TGTGCCAGCAGCTCCCTCCAAACCGGGACTGAAGCTTTCTTT
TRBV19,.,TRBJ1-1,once,CASMEYTEAFF,TGTGCCAGTATGGAGTACACTGAAGCTTTCTTT
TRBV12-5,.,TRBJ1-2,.,CASGLAARVQGYTF,TGTGCTAGTGGTTTGGCCGCTCGGGTCCAGGGCTACACCTTC
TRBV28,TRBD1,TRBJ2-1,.,CASRTGTAYNEQFF,TGTGCCAGCAGAACCGGGACAGCCTACAATGAGCAGTTCTTC
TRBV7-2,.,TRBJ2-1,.,CASSLSVEQFF,TGTGCCAGCAGCTTGAGTGTTGAGCAGTTCTTC
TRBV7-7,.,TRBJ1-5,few,CASSPGHPRHQPQHF,TGTGCTAGCAGCCCGGGACACCCTCGGCATCAGCCCCAGCATTTT
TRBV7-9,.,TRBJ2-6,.,CASSLVLSGANVLTF,TGTGCCAGCAGCTTAGTTCTCTCTGGGGCCAACGTCCTGACTTTC